The 11 T cell receptor beta chains presented below share a single source sample, sequenced in a study of graft-versus-host responses after intestinal transplantation (dated by TCRdb to the early 2020s). To isolate intraepithelial and lamina propria lymphocytes from graft specimens, dithiothreitol, EDTA incubations and collagenase D digestion were used. Library generation was performed with the immunoSEQ multiplex PCR assay. The immuneACCESS repertoire file appears here via TCRdb, limited to in-frame rearrangements. These files lack a portion of the clones; in checked studies, under half of the deficit traces to unresolved V genes, and the cause of the others is not known. This sample lists approximately 500 clones; more than 90% were detected once. The ten largest clones capture just under 9% of the sample. Sample: ileum tissue, taken about 6 weeks after intestinal transplant. The receptors derive from a human patient who received an intestinal transplant, so some T cells may come from the graft donor.

J is TRBJ2-1 and V is TRBV6-5; D might be TRBD2 (5 bases). Germline loops: CDR1 MNHEY, CDR2 SVGAGI. The CDR3 length is 15 residues. Trimming cost V 6 bases and J 4 bases, with 16 bases left between them. CDR3 loop: CASSAWPSFYNEQFF. The CDR3 nucleotides are TGTGCCAGCAGCGCTTGGCCTAGCTTTTACAATGAGCAGTTCTTC.

This chain joins TRBV8-2 and TRBJ2-6. TRBV8-2 has pseudogene status. The CDR3 consists of 16 residues. CDR3: CGKLKETQSRANVLTF. DNA for the CDR3: TGTGGCAAGCTTAAGGAAACACAAAGTCGGGCCAACGTCCTGACTTTC.

The chain links TRBV30 to TRBJ2-7, with D hard to call. Germline CDR1 reads GTSNPN; CDR2 reads SVGIG (reference sequence). Trimming left V 1 base short and J 3 bases short, with 7 bases between. CDR3 length: 12 amino acids. The CDR3 reads CAWSDVVYEQYF. CDR3 DNA: TGTGCCTGGAGTGACGTGGTCTACGAGCAGTACTTC.

J is TRBJ1-2 and V is TRBV5-2. TRBV5-2 is a pseudogene. The length of the CDR3 is 11 residues. The CDR3 sequence: CASRKTYGYTF. The CDR3 nucleotides read TGTGCCAGCCGAAAGACCTATGGCTACACCTTC.

The CDR3 DNA reads TGTGCCAGCAGCCTAGTCTCTGGGGCCAACGTCCTGACTTTC. This sequence encodes CASSLVSGANVLTF. The rearrangement uses TRBV7-2 and TRBJ2-6; no definite D call. This CDR3 has 14 amino acids. The V end lost 5 bases, the J end lost 0 bases, and 5 bases lay between the germline ends. Germline-derived CDR1 and CDR2 are SGHTA and FQGNSA.

This clone was seen once. This chain joins TRBV19 and TRBJ2-7; no clear D gene. Trimming shortened V by 6 bases and J by 3 bases, and 6 bases separated the two germline ends. The CDR3 extends over 11 amino acids. From germline, CDR1 is LNHDA and CDR2 SQIVND (reference sequence). CDR3 residues: CASRLCYEQYF. The CDR3, as DNA: TGTGCCAGTAGGCTATGCTACGAGCAGTACTTC.

This chain links TRBV7-8 with TRBJ1-2; D gene uncertain. CDR3 length: 13 amino acids. Trimming took off 0 bases at V and 8 bases at J, with 10 bases between the two ends. CDR1 is SGHVS and CDR2 is FQNEAQ in the germline V gene. CDR3 coding DNA: TGTGCCAGCAGCTTAGCGTTGGAGGGCGGCTACACCTTC. Its translation is CASSLALEGGYTF. Full variable domain (outside the CDR3, taken from reference TRBV7-8 and TRBJ1-2): GAGVSQSPRYKVAKRGQDVALRCDPISGHVSLFWYQQALGQGPEFLTYFQNEAQLDKSGLPSDRFFAERPEGSVSTLKIQRTQQEDSAVYLCASSLALEGGYTFGSGTRLTVV.

The genes are TRBV9 and TRBJ2-3; 7 bases are shared with TRBD2. CDR1 SGDLS and CDR2 YYNGEE come from the germline V gene. The CDR3 is 16 amino acids. Trimming took 0 bases from V and 2 from J; bases not matched to a gene: 6. CDR3 sequence (DNA): TGTGCCAGCAGCGTAGGAGGAAGCGGGATCACAGATACGCAGTATTTT. Translated: CASSVGGSGITDTQYF.

In its sample, this clone was seen once. This chain uses TRBV7-9 with TRBJ2-3; D ambiguous. The CDR3 totals 15 residues. Trimming cost V 5 bases and J 0 bases, with 12 bases left between them. Germline loops: CDR1 SEHNR, CDR2 FQNEAQ (reference sequence). The chain's CDR3 is CASSNDVTSTDTQYF. The CDR3 DNA is TGTGCCAGCAGCAACGACGTAACTAGCACAGATACGCAGTATTTT.

The rearrangement joins TRBV6-5 to TRBJ2-1; 9 nucleotides agree with TRBD2. With V trimmed by 7 bases and J by 7 bases, 8 bases remained unmatched. The CDR3 spans 14 residues. Germline V gene lookup returns CDR1 MNHEY and CDR2 SVGAGI. The CDR3 is CASKPRGRDNEQFF. In DNA, the CDR3 is TGTGCCAGCAAGCCCCGCGGGAGGGATAATGAGCAGTTCTTC.

The rearrangement joins TRBV19 to TRBJ1-1, with 7 bases aligning to TRBD1. Germline assignment: CDR1 LNHDA and CDR2 SQIVND (reference sequence). The CDR3 is 17 residues long. V lost 4 bases to trimming and J lost 2 bases; unmatched junction nucleotides: 13. The CDR3 coding sequence is TGTGCCAGTAGTACCGCCCGACAGGGAAATGGAAACACTGAAGCTTTCTTT. Translation: CASSTARQGNGNTEAFF.